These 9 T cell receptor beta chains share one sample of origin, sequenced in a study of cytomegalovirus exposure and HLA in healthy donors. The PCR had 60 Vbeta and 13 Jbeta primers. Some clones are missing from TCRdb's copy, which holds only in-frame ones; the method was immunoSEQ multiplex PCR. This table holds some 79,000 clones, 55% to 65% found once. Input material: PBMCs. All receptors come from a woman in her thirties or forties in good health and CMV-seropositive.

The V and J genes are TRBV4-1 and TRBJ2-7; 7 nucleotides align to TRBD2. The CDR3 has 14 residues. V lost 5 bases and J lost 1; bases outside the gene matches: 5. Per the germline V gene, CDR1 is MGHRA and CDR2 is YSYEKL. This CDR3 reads CASSAPGRSYEQYF. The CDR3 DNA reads TGCGCCAGCAGCGCCCCCGGGAGGTCCTACGAGCAGTACTTC.

CDR3 sequence (DNA): TGCGCCAGCAGACTGTGGGTCGGGGATTCAGATACGCAGTATTTT. Translated, it gives CASRLWVGDSDTQYF. This chain joins TRBV5-1 and TRBJ2-3, with a weak D call TRBD2 (5 bases). CDR3 length: 15 amino acids. Trimming removed 5 bases at V and 4 bases at J, with 17 bases between. Germline lookup yields CDR1 SGHRS and CDR2 YFSETQ.

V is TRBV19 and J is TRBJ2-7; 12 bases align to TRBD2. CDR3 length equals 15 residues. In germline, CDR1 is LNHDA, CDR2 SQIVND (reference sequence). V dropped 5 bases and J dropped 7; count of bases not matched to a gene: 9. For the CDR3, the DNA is TGTGCCAGTAGTCCCCGGACTAGCGGGATCGGGGAGCAGTACTTC. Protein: CASSPRTSGIGEQYF.

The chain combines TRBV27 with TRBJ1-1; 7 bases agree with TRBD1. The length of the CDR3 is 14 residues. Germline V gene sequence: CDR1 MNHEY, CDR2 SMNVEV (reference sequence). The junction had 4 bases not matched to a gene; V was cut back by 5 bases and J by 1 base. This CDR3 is CASSRTGRNTEAFF. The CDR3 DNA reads TGTGCCAGCAGTCGGACAGGACGGAACACTGAAGCTTTCTTT.

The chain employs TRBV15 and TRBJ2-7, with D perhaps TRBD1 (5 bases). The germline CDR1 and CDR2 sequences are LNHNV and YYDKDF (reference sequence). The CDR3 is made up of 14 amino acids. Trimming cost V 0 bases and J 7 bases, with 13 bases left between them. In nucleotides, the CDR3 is TGTGCCACCAGCAGAGACAGGGCCGCCCTGGAGCAGTACTTC. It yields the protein CATSRDRAALEQYF.

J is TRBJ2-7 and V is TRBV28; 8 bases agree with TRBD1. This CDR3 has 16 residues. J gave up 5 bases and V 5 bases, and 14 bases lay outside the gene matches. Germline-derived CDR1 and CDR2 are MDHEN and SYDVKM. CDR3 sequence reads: CASSIPSRGPGDEQYF. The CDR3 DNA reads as TGTGCCAGCAGTATACCTTCCAGGGGGCCGGGGGACGAGCAGTACTTC.

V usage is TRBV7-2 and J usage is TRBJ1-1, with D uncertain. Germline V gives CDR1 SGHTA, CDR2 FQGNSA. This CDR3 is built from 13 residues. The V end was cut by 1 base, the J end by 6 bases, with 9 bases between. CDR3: CASSLDIRAEAFF. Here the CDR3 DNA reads TGTGCCAGCAGCTTAGATATCCGGGCTGAAGCTTTCTTT. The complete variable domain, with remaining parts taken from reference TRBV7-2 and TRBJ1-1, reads GAGVSQSPSNKVTEKGKDVELRCDPISGHTALYWYRQSLGQGLEFLIYFQGNSAPDKSGLPSDRFSAERTGGSVSTLTIQRTQQEDSAVYLCASSLDIRAEAFFGQGTRLTVV.

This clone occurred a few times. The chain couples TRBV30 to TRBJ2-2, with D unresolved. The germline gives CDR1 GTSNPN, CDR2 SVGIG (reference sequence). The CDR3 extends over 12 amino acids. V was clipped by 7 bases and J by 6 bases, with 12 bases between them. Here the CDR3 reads CAYHLSPGELFF. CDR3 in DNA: TGTGCCTATCACTTATCCCCCGGGGAGCTGTTTTTT.

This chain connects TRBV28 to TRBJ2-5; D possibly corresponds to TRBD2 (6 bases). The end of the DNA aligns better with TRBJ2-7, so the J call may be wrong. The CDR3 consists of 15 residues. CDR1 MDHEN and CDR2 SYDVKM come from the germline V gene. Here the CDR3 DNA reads TGTGCCAGCAGTTGGACACGGGCGGGGACCTACGAGCAGTACTTC. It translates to CASSWTRAGTYEQYF.